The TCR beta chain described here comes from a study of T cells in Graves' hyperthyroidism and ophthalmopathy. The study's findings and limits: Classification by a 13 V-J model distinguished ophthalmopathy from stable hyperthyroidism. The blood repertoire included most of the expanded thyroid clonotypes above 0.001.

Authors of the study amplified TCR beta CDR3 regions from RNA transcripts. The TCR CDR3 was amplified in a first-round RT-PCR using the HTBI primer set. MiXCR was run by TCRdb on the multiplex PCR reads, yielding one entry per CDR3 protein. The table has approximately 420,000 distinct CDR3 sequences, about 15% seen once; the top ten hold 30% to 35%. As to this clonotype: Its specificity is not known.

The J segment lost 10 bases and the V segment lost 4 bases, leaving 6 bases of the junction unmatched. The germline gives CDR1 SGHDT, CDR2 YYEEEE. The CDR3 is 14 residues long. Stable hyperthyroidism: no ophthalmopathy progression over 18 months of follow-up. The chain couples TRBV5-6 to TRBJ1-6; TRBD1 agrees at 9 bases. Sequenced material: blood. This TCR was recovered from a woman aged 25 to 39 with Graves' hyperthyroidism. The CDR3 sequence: CASSRTGEGSPLHF. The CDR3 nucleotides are TGTGCCAGCAGCCGGACAGGGGAAGGGTCACCCCTCCACTTT.